The next 5 T cell receptor beta chains were all read from a single sample in a study of blood T cells in healthy people across ages. A second PCR of roughly 7 to 11 cycles used a sample-barcoded 5' primer and a J-beta primer mix. TCRdb recomputed calls from the 5' RACE reads with MiXCR, one row per CDR3 protein. The data show approximately 940,000 distinct CDR3 sequences, about 48% seen once. Sequencing was carried out using blood. These receptors were collected from a man aged 30 to 45 in good health.

The rearrangement uses TRBV5-5 and TRBJ2-7; D perhaps matches TRBD2 (5 bases). The ends were cut back, 5 bases at V and 3 bases at J, with 15 bases in the middle. Germline V lookup: CDR1 SGHKS, CDR2 YYEKEE (reference sequence). The CDR3 consists of 14 residues. This CDR3 is CASRSEEAGYEQYF. The CDR3 nucleotides read TGTGCCAGCAGGAGTGAGGAGGCAGGCTACGAGCAGTACTTC.

The genes are TRBV19 and TRBJ1-2; 9 bases align to TRBD1. The V gene end was trimmed by 9 bases and the J gene end by 10 bases; junction bases not matched to a gene: 6. This CDR3 contains 11 residues. Germline V gene sequence: CDR1 LNHDA, CDR2 SQIVND (reference sequence). In DNA form, the CDR3 reads TGTGCCAGCATGAGGACAGGGGACTACACCTTC. Protein: CASMRTGDYTF.

This rearrangement joins TRBV29-1 to TRBJ1-2, with 9 positions matching TRBD1. Germline lookup yields CDR1 SQVTM and CDR2 ANQGSEA. The J segment lost 8 bases and the V segment lost 3 bases, leaving 7 bases of the junction unmatched. The CDR3 consists of 13 residues. CDR3: CSVDGTGGGGYTF. CDR3 nucleotides: TGCAGCGTTGACGGTACAGGGGGCGGGGGCTACACCTTC.

The rearrangement uses TRBV6-2 or TRBV6-3 and TRBJ1-5; a weak D match, TRBD1 (5 bases). V was clipped by 4 bases and J by 6 bases, with 19 bases between them. From germline, CDR1 is MNHEY and CDR2 SVGEGT. The length of the CDR3 is 16 residues. The CDR3 here is CASSLYGAREVQPQHF. CDR3 in DNA: TGTGCCAGCAGTTTGTACGGTGCCAGGGAAGTTCAGCCCCAGCATTTT.

This clonotype showed up just a few times. The J gene is TRBJ2-1, the V gene TRBV7-6, with D hard to call. The CDR3 has 19 amino acids. Germline V gene data show CDR1 as SGHVS and CDR2 as FNYEAQ. The V gene lost 5 bases and the J gene lost 6 bases, with 29 bases spanning the gap. In nucleotides, the CDR3 is TGTGCCAGCAGCCCGATTCGACATGGGCGGCATCGTGACTCCAATGAGCAGTTCTTC. It translates to CASSPIRHGRHRDSNEQFF.